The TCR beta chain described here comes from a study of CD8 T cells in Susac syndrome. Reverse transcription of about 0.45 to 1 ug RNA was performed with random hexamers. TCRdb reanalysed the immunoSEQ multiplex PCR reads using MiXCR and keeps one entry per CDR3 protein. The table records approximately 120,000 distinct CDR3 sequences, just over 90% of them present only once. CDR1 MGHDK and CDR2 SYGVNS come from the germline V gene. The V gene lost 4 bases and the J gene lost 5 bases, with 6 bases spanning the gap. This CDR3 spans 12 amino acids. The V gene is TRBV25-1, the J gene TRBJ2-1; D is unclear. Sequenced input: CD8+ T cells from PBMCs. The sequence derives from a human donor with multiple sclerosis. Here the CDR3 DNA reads TGTGCCAGCAGTGGCTCAGACAATGAGCAGTTCTTC. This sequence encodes CASSGSDNEQFF.